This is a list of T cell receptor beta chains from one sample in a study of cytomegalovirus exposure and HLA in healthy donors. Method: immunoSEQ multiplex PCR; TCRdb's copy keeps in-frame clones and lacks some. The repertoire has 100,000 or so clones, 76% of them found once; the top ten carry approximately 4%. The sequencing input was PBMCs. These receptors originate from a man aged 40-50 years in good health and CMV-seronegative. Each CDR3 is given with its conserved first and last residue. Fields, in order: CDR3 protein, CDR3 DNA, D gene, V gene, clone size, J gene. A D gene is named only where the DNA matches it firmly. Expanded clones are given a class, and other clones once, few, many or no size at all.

CDR3aa: CASSSLAGGGTDTQYF; CDR3nt: TGTGCCAGCAGTAGCCTAGCGGGGGGTGGCACAGATACGCAGTATTTT; d_gene: TRBD2; v_gene: TRBV2; abundance: -; j_gene: TRBJ2-3
CDR3aa: CASSLPLETEAFF; CDR3nt: TGTGCCAGTAGTCTACCGTTGGAGACTGAAGCTTTCTTT; d_gene: -; v_gene: TRBV19; abundance: few; j_gene: TRBJ1-1
CDR3aa: CASSEGARNSPLHF; CDR3nt: TGCGCCAGCAGTGAGGGGGCGCGTAATTCACCCCTCCACTTT; d_gene: -; v_gene: TRBV10-2; abundance: -; j_gene: TRBJ1-6
CDR3aa: CASSYGSGGQPQHF; CDR3nt: TGTGCCAGCAGTTACGGTTCTGGTGGCCAGCCCCAGCATTTT; d_gene: -; v_gene: TRBV6-5; abundance: -; j_gene: TRBJ1-5
CDR3aa: CSAALGQEAFF; CDR3nt: TGCAGTGCTGCCCTTGGACAGGAAGCTTTCTTT; d_gene: -; v_gene: TRBV20-1; abundance: few; j_gene: TRBJ1-1
CDR3aa: CAIRTSDRANTGELFF; CDR3nt: TGTGCCATCAGGACTTCGGACAGAGCGAACACCGGGGAGCTGTTTTTT; d_gene: -; v_gene: TRBV10-3; abundance: -; j_gene: TRBJ2-2
CDR3aa: CASSRDTYEQYF; CDR3nt: TGTGCCAGCAGCCGTGACACCTACGAGCAGTACTTC; d_gene: -; v_gene: TRBV6-6; abundance: -; j_gene: TRBJ2-7
CDR3aa: CAWRKLASTDTQYF; CDR3nt: TGTGCCTGGAGGAAACTAGCGAGCACAGATACGCAGTATTTT; d_gene: TRBD2; v_gene: TRBV30; abundance: few; j_gene: TRBJ2-3
CDR3aa: CASSFYPRQGAGEQYF; CDR3nt: TGTGCCAGCAGTTTTTATCCCCGACAGGGGGCTGGGGAGCAGTACTTC; d_gene: TRBD1; v_gene: TRBV27; abundance: few; j_gene: TRBJ2-7
CDR3aa: CASSAQIARETQYF; CDR3nt: TGTGCCAGCAGCGCACAAATCGCAAGAGAGACCCAGTACTTC; d_gene: -; v_gene: TRBV9; abundance: -; j_gene: TRBJ2-5
CDR3aa: CASSYSSVGGERAFF; CDR3nt: TGTGCCAGCAGTTACTCGAGCGTAGGGGGTGAGCGAGCTTTCTTT; d_gene: -; v_gene: TRBV10-3; abundance: few; j_gene: TRBJ1-1
CDR3aa: CASSPWDRGTGELFF; CDR3nt: TGTGCCAGCAGTCCCTGGGACAGGGGCACCGGGGAGCTGTTTTTT; d_gene: TRBD1; v_gene: TRBV6-1; abundance: -; j_gene: TRBJ2-2
CDR3aa: CASSTTGTSESTDTQYF; CDR3nt: TGTGCCAGCAGCACAACCGGGACTAGCGAAAGCACAGATACGCAGTATTTT; d_gene: TRBD2; v_gene: TRBV5-6; abundance: once; j_gene: TRBJ2-3
CDR3aa: CASSWSWTEGGEQYF; CDR3nt: TGCGCCAGCAGCTGGAGTTGGACAGAAGGAGGCGAGCAGTACTTC; d_gene: -; v_gene: TRBV5-1; abundance: -; j_gene: TRBJ2-7
CDR3aa: CASTLGQPSTDTQYF; CDR3nt: TGTGCCAGCACCCTGGGACAGCCATCCACAGATACGCAGTATTTT; d_gene: TRBD1; v_gene: TRBV6-5; abundance: -; j_gene: TRBJ2-3
CDR3aa: CASSGAGTASTDTQYF; CDR3nt: TGTGCCAGCAGCGGAGCTGGGACAGCCAGCACAGATACGCAGTATTTT; d_gene: TRBD1; v_gene: TRBV6-4; abundance: -; j_gene: TRBJ2-3
CDR3aa: CASSPRTPLPDGYTF; CDR3nt: TGTGCCAGCAGCCCTAGGACACCTTTACCGGATGGCTACACCTTC; d_gene: -; v_gene: TRBV14; abundance: -; j_gene: TRBJ1-2
CDR3aa: CASSQAGTGYQPQHF; CDR3nt: TGTGCCAGCAGCCAAGCAGGGACAGGGTATCAGCCCCAGCATTTT; d_gene: TRBD1; v_gene: TRBV14; abundance: -; j_gene: TRBJ1-5
CDR3aa: CASSLVGGGGTGELFF; CDR3nt: TGTGCCAGCAGCTTGGTTGGCGGGGGGGGCACCGGGGAGCTGTTTTTT; d_gene: TRBD2; v_gene: TRBV5-6; abundance: -; j_gene: TRBJ2-2
CDR3aa: CASRLGTENTEAFF; CDR3nt: TGTGCCAGCAGGTTAGGGACAGAGAACACTGAAGCTTTCTTT; d_gene: TRBD1; v_gene: TRBV7-2; abundance: -; j_gene: TRBJ1-1
CDR3aa: CASSKTSGVGWETQYF; CDR3nt: TGCGCCAGCAGCAAGACTAGCGGGGTGGGTTGGGAGACCCAGTACTTC; d_gene: TRBD2; v_gene: TRBV5-1; abundance: -; j_gene: TRBJ2-5
CDR3aa: CASTTGHTNTGELFF; CDR3nt: TGTGCCAGTACCACGGGACATACGAACACCGGGGAGCTGTTTTTT; d_gene: -; v_gene: TRBV19; abundance: few; j_gene: TRBJ2-2
CDR3aa: CAWSVLSGETQYF; CDR3nt: TGTGCCTGGAGTGTACTGTCGGGGGAGACCCAGTACTTC; d_gene: -; v_gene: TRBV30; abundance: once; j_gene: TRBJ2-5
CDR3aa: CSVLNTEAFF; CDR3nt: TGCAGCGTTTTAAACACTGAAGCTTTCTTT; d_gene: -; v_gene: TRBV29-1; abundance: -; j_gene: TRBJ1-1
CDR3aa: CASRRYSNQPQNF; CDR3nt: TGTGCCAGCAGGAGATATAGCAATCAGCCCCAGAATTTT; d_gene: -; v_gene: TRBV27; abundance: -; j_gene: TRBJ1-5
CDR3aa: CASSWGGEQFF; CDR3nt: TGTGCCAGCAGCTGGGGGGGGGAGCAGTTCTTC; d_gene: TRBD2; v_gene: TRBV7-9; abundance: -; j_gene: TRBJ2-1
CDR3aa: CAWSWDRGYNEQFF; CDR3nt: TGTGCCTGGAGTTGGGACAGGGGCTACAATGAGCAGTTCTTC; d_gene: TRBD1; v_gene: TRBV30; abundance: -; j_gene: TRBJ2-1
CDR3aa: CASSLQGASTDTQYF; CDR3nt: TGTGCCAGCAGCCTTCAGGGGGCAAGCACAGATACGCAGTATTTT; d_gene: TRBD1; v_gene: TRBV11-3; abundance: -; j_gene: TRBJ2-3
CDR3aa: CASRIDRDQPQHF; CDR3nt: TGTGCCAGCAGAATTGACAGAGATCAGCCCCAGCATTTT; d_gene: -; v_gene: TRBV2; abundance: -; j_gene: TRBJ1-5
CDR3aa: CASTSVQTYEQYF; CDR3nt: TGTGCCAGCACCTCGGTGCAAACCTACGAGCAGTACTTC; d_gene: -; v_gene: TRBV6-1; abundance: -; j_gene: TRBJ2-7
CDR3aa: CASSPNYEKLFF; CDR3nt: TGTGCCAGCAGTCCTAATTATGAAAAACTGTTTTTT; d_gene: -; v_gene: TRBV27; abundance: -; j_gene: TRBJ1-4
CDR3aa: CASSQDRWADTQYF; CDR3nt: TGTGCCAGCAGCCAAGACAGGTGGGCAGATACGCAGTATTTT; d_gene: -; v_gene: TRBV4-2; abundance: -; j_gene: TRBJ2-3
CDR3aa: CASSLGTSTTDTQYF; CDR3nt: TGTGCCAGCAGCTTAGGCACGTCTACGACAGATACGCAGTATTTT; d_gene: -; v_gene: TRBV7-9; abundance: few; j_gene: TRBJ2-3
CDR3aa: CSVNRRNTGGARGNYGYTF; CDR3nt: TGCAGCGTTAACCGAAGGAATACAGGGGGCGCGAGGGGTAACTATGGCTACACCTTC; d_gene: TRBD1; v_gene: TRBV29-1; abundance: -; j_gene: TRBJ1-2
CDR3aa: CASSSLVTSTDTQYF; CDR3nt: TGCGCCAGCAGCTCACTAGTCACTAGCACAGATACGCAGTATTTT; d_gene: -; v_gene: TRBV5-1; abundance: -; j_gene: TRBJ2-3
CDR3aa: CASSPDSAYEQYF; CDR3nt: TGTGCCAGCAGCCCGGACAGTGCCTACGAGCAGTACTTC; d_gene: -; v_gene: TRBV6-5; abundance: -; j_gene: TRBJ2-7
CDR3aa: CASSAGEADYNEQFF; CDR3nt: TGTGCCAGCAGCGCCGGAGAGGCAGATTACAATGAGCAGTTCTTC; d_gene: -; v_gene: TRBV6-1; abundance: -; j_gene: TRBJ2-1
CDR3aa: CASSSGTSGNTDTQYF; CDR3nt: TGTGCCAGCAGCTCTGGAACTAGCGGAAACACAGATACGCAGTATTTT; d_gene: TRBD2; v_gene: TRBV11-3; abundance: -; j_gene: TRBJ2-3